This TCR beta chain was recorded in a study of blood T cells in healthy people across ages. This clonotype was observed a few times. The CDR3 spans 17 residues. Germline trimming cut 3 bases from V and 2 bases from J; bases unmatched to any gene: 10. The authors ran a second PCR of 7 to 11 cycles using a sample-barcoded 5' primer and a J-beta primer mix. Each CDR3 protein is one row after TCRdb ran MiXCR on the 5' RACE reads. The data contain about 1.5 million distinct CDR3 sequences, roughly two fifths of them singletons. The clonotype was recovered from a woman between 18 and 29 years old in good health. The source material was blood. This chain connects TRBV12-3 or TRBV12-4 to TRBJ2-1; TRBD1 agrees at 7 bases. Here the CDR3 reads CASSFVRDSRTYNEQFF. The CDR3 region has the DNA TGTGCCAGCAGTTTCGTCCGGGACAGCCGCACCTACAATGAGCAGTTCTTC.